This TCR beta chain emerged from a study of regulatory T cells in long-lasting Graves disease. This clonotype has a handful of counts. The antigen remains unidentified. Germline V gives CDR1 LNHNV, CDR2 YYDKDF (reference sequence). With V trimmed by 2 bases and J by 5 bases, 12 bases remained unmatched. This CDR3 is built from 18 residues. This sample's time point: newly diagnosed GD, antithyroid drugs for less than 3 months. Isolated PBMC RNA provided the starting material for the TCR library. Overall study findings and caveats: The number of shared public clonotypes was higher in persistent patients (about 3,000) than new patients (under 1,000).

Arm-PCR of CDR3 regions and iRepertoire HTBI primers were used to build TCR beta libraries. TCRdb recomputed calls from the multiplex PCR reads with MiXCR, one row per CDR3 protein. The profile shows fewer than 550,000 distinct CDR3 sequences, about 16% of them singletons. The sample was also linked to a second study, of T cells in Graves' hyperthyroidism and ophthalmopathy. That study adds: First-round RT-PCR targeting the TCR CDR3 was performed with the HTBI primer set.

This material consisted of peripheral blood mononuclear cells (PBMCs), taken at new diagnosis, from a patient treated with antithyroid drugs. The TCR comes from a woman aged 35-65 years with Graves disease. V gene TRBV15 combines with J gene TRBJ2-2, with 9 bases that match TRBD1. CDR3 in DNA: TGTGCCACCAGCAGAACCTTCCCCGGGACAGGGTGGACCGGGGAGCTGTTTTTT. This gives the protein CATSRTFPGTGWTGELFF.